This passage covers 8 T cell receptor beta chains from one sample sequenced in a study of response to subunit inactivated influenza vaccine. TCRdb used MiXCR to reprocess the RT-PCR reads, holding one entry per CDR3 protein. This sample has under 550,000 distinct CDR3 sequences; 7.6% occur once, and the top ten carry under 15%. The sequencing here drew on PBMCs from blood, taken less than 30 months after vaccination. These receptors were collected from a man between 50 and 69 years old who received an inactivated influenza vaccine.

This clonotype was detected many times. The genes are TRBV7-8 and TRBJ2-3, with a possible D match to TRBD1 (7 bases). Trimming took 4 bases from V and 3 from J, leaving 14 bases between them. The CDR3 sequence is 15 residues long. In germline, CDR1 is SGHVS, CDR2 FQNEAQ. CDR3 DNA: TGTGCCAGCAGCTGGGGCAGGGGGGTTACAGATACGCAGTATTTT. Its translation: CASSWGRGVTDTQYF.

This clonotype was seen a handful of times. The chain carries TRBV6-2 or TRBV6-3 and TRBJ1-1; TRBD1 aligns across 10 bases. Germline CDR1 MNHEY, CDR2 SVGEGT. CDR3 length: 14 amino acids. V lost 6 bases and J lost 5; bases outside the gene matches: 6. For the CDR3, the DNA is TGTGCCAGCAGGAGACAGGGGGCGAATACTGAAGCTTTCTTT. This gives the protein CASRRQGANTEAFF.

Regarding this clonotype: This may be a read error: a much more frequent sequence differs by one nucleotide. The chain carries TRBV25-1 and TRBJ2-1, with unresolved D. Germline V CDR1 and CDR2: MGHDK, SYGVNS. The CDR3 totals 12 residues. Trimming shortened V by 3 bases and J by 9 bases, and 9 bases separated the two germline ends. The CDR3 bases are TGTGCCAGCAGTGATAAGGAACCTGAGCAGTTCTTC. Residues: CASSDKEPEQFF.

The chain uses TRBV20-1 and TRBJ2-2; tentatively, D is TRBD1 or TRBD2 (5 bases each). This CDR3 has 14 amino acids. V dropped 4 bases and J dropped 5 bases, with 14 bases sitting between them. The V gene's germline CDR1 is DFQATT and CDR2 SNEGSKA (reference sequence). The CDR3 reads CSATGTVKTGELFF. CDR3 DNA: TGCAGTGCTACCGGGACGGTGAAGACCGGGGAGCTGTTTTTT.

This clonotype was detected ten times or more. This chain uses TRBV29-1 with TRBJ2-3; D is ambiguous. This CDR3 has 15 residues. Per germline, CDR1 SQVTM and CDR2 ANQGSEA. V lost 3 bases to trimming and J lost 0 bases, with 13 bases between them. As DNA, the CDR3 is TGCAGCGTTGAGGACGGGTGGGTTAGCACAGATACGCAGTATTTT. Protein sequence: CSVEDGWVSTDTQYF.

This clonotype appeared a few times. The chain joins TRBV9 to TRBJ2-6; D possibly corresponds to TRBD2 (6 bases). Trimming pared 4 bases from V and 3 bases from J, leaving 20 bases between. Germline CDR1 SGDLS, CDR2 YYNGEE. CDR3 size: 18 residues. CDR3 sequence (DNA): TGTGCCAGCAGCCCGCAGGGACCGGGGGAGCTTGGGGCCAACGTCCTGACTTTC. Translated, it gives CASSPQGPGELGANVLTF. The variable domain in full, completed from reference TRBV9 and TRBJ2-6, reads DSGVTQTPKHLITATGQRVTLRCSPRSGDLSVYWYQQSLDQGLQFLIQYYNGEERAKGNILERFSAQQFPDLHSELNLSSLELGDSALYFCASSPQGPGELGANVLTFGAGSRLTVL.

The chain uses TRBV20-1 and TRBJ1-2, with D unclear. V lost 0 bases and J 4 bases, leaving 9 bases between the germline ends. The CDR3 is 13 amino acids. Per germline, CDR1 DFQATT and CDR2 SNEGSKA (reference sequence). The CDR3 nucleotides read TGCAGTGCTAGAGATCTGGGGAGCTATGGCTACACCTTC. It yields the protein CSARDLGSYGYTF.

This clonotype was seen many times. V gene TRBV7-2 combines with J gene TRBJ1-5, with D unresolved. Trimming cost V 5 bases and J 8 bases, with 19 bases left between them. The germline CDR1 and CDR2 sequences are SGHTA and FQGNSA. The CDR3 runs 15 residues. CDR3 DNA: TGTGCCAGCAGCACACAGCCAAGCGGAATTGAGCCCCAGCATTTT. It codes for CASSTQPSGIEPQHF.